This T cell receptor beta chain derives from a study of T cell responses to AZD1222 COVID-19 vaccine. The study's findings and limits: There were mostly white British donors and more females than males, and clonal diversity was possibly underestimated. Only after the peak T cell response were repertoires sampled.

Remarks on this clone: Its antigen is undetermined.

Germline CDR1 is MGHRA and CDR2 is YSYEKL. The CDR3 has 11 residues. V lost 4 bases to trimming and J lost 8 bases, with 8 bases between them. Method: immunoSEQ multiplex PCR; TCRdb's copy keeps in-frame clones and lacks some. The sample lists roughly 51,000 clones, 89% occurring once. This chain connects TRBV4-1 to TRBJ1-1; TRBD1 might be the D (5 bases). Sequenced here: peripheral blood, sampled 28 days after the second AZD1222 dose. This clonotype originated in an adult who received the AZD1222 COVID-19 vaccine. This chain's CDR3 is CASSPGGEAFF. CDR3 nucleotide sequence: TGCGCCAGCAGCCCCGGGGGAGAAGCTTTCTTT.